A selection of T cell receptor beta chains follows, all from one sample in a study of identical twins. TCRdb re-analysed the 5' RACE reads in MiXCR, keeping a single row per CDR3 protein. The sample shows roughly 150,000 distinct CDR3 sequences, roughly 3.5% of them seen only once. Sequenced sample: memory T cells sorted from blood. Every receptor here comes from a man in his late teens or twenties in good health. The conserved cysteine and the conserved F or W are not part of the CDR3 here. Not every row has a clone size; where given, it reads once, few, many or a size class.

cdr3_aa: ASSLPGLAGEEQF; clone_size: NA; v_call: TRBV7-9; j_call: TRBJ2-1
cdr3_aa: ASSLHYGTGELF; clone_size: many; v_call: TRBV11-3; j_call: TRBJ2-2
cdr3_aa: ASSLAYNEQF; clone_size: many; v_call: TRBV7-9; j_call: TRBJ2-1
cdr3_aa: ASSYLGGNADEQY; clone_size: many; v_call: TRBV5-6; j_call: TRBJ2-7
cdr3_aa: ASSQPTGFTGELF; clone_size: NA; v_call: TRBV14; j_call: TRBJ2-2
cdr3_aa: SARQGGYTDTQY; clone_size: many; v_call: TRBV20-1; j_call: TRBJ2-3
cdr3_aa: ASSSNRGTQGIQY; clone_size: many; v_call: TRBV11-2; j_call: TRBJ2-4
cdr3_aa: ASSLSFQYEQY; clone_size: many; v_call: TRBV7-8; j_call: TRBJ2-7
cdr3_aa: ASSLGLSSSYEQY; clone_size: NA; v_call: TRBV5-6; j_call: TRBJ2-7
cdr3_aa: SARGRGGAGDYEQY; clone_size: NA; v_call: TRBV20-1; j_call: TRBJ2-7
cdr3_aa: ASSGGTSGKYNEQF; clone_size: few; v_call: TRBV5-5; j_call: TRBJ2-1
cdr3_aa: ASTGTGQQY; clone_size: NA; v_call: TRBV2; j_call: TRBJ2-4
cdr3_aa: ASSKTEVIPYNSPLH; clone_size: many; v_call: TRBV21-1; j_call: TRBJ1-6
cdr3_aa: ASSLIQNIQY; clone_size: many; v_call: TRBV7-8; j_call: TRBJ2-4
cdr3_aa: ASSEDRESPYNSPLH; clone_size: NA; v_call: TRBV25-1; j_call: TRBJ1-6
cdr3_aa: ASSPDRALDSPLH; clone_size: few; v_call: TRBV6-2/TRBV6-3; j_call: TRBJ1-6
cdr3_aa: ASSARLLTGELF; clone_size: many; v_call: TRBV9; j_call: TRBJ2-2
cdr3_aa: ASSLRGAGKNIQY; clone_size: many; v_call: TRBV3-1; j_call: TRBJ2-4
cdr3_aa: ASSFRTGYSPLH; clone_size: many; v_call: TRBV27; j_call: TRBJ1-6
cdr3_aa: ATSDSGHHTGELF; clone_size: many; v_call: TRBV24-1; j_call: TRBJ2-2
cdr3_aa: ASSVLASSTDTQY; clone_size: many; v_call: TRBV9; j_call: TRBJ2-3
cdr3_aa: ATSDSAGTGGRSGEQF; clone_size: many; v_call: TRBV24-1; j_call: TRBJ2-1
cdr3_aa: SARAELRDRPNYGYT; clone_size: few; v_call: TRBV20-1; j_call: TRBJ1-2
cdr3_aa: ASSVRPGGEETQY; clone_size: many; v_call: TRBV9; j_call: TRBJ2-5
cdr3_aa: ASSLVISGDSYNEQF; clone_size: many; v_call: TRBV11-2; j_call: TRBJ2-1
cdr3_aa: ASSFDRGNTEAF; clone_size: many; v_call: TRBV4-2; j_call: TRBJ1-1
cdr3_aa: ASSQIRTGVGNEQF; clone_size: many; v_call: TRBV14; j_call: TRBJ2-1